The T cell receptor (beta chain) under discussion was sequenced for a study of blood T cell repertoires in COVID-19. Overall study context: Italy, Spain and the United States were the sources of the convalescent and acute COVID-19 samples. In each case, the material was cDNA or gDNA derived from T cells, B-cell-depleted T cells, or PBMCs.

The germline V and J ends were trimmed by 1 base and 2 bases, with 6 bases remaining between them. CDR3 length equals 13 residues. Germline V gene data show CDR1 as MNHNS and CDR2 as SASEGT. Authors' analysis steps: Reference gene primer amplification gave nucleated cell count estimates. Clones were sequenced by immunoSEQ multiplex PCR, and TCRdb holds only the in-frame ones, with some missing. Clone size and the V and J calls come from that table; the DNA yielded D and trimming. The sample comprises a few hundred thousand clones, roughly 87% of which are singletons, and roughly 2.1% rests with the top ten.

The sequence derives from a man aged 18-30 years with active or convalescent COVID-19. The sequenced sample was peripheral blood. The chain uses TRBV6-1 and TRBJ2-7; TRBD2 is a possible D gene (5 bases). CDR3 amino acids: CASSEGETYEQYF. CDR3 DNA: TGTGCCAGCAGTGAAGGGGAGACCTACGAGCAGTACTTC.